Only a few counts were recorded for the clone carrying this TCR beta chain. Its antigen is unknown. The study's findings and limits: Larger-cohort validation covered only one TCR beta V-J rearrangement.

Full-length variable regions came from constant-region reverse primers plus semi-nested Nested Universal Primer A PCR. Each CDR3 protein is one row after TCRdb ran MiXCR on the 5' RACE reads. The sample has roughly 50,000 distinct CDR3 sequences; around 24% are singletons. The V end was cut by 1 base, the J end by 2 bases, with 9 bases between. Per germline, CDR1 LNHNV and CDR2 YYDKDF (reference sequence). This CDR3 contains 14 residues. Naive CD4+ T cells were purified with Tregs depleted by CD25. The clonotype was recovered from a female donor with breast cancer. The V and J genes are TRBV15 and TRBJ2-7; D may be TRBD2 (5 bases). The sample consisted of tumor-infiltrating naive CD4+ T cells sorted from the breast tumor. Subset meaning: naive CD4+ T cells, CD4+CD45RA+CD25-. CDR3 region: CATSRARGAYEQYF. CDR3 in DNA: TGTGCCACCAGCAGAGCACGGGGTGCCTACGAGCAGTACTTC.